The 15 T cell receptor beta chains listed next were all sequenced from one sample in a study of blood T cell repertoires in COVID-19. Assay: immunoSEQ multiplex PCR; the TCRdb copy retains only in-frame clones and omits some. This table holds 200,000 to 250,000 clones, roughly nine tenths found once. Sequencing was done on a sample of PBMCs or T cells enriched from blood (not recorded which). These receptor sequences come from a man aged 30 to 39 who had recovered from COVID-19.

This clone was counted once. The chain employs TRBV14 and TRBJ2-7; 7 nucleotides line up with TRBD1. The CDR3 contains 14 residues. Germline V gives CDR1 SGHDN, CDR2 FVKESK. The V and J ends lost 4 bases and 2 bases, in that order; junction bases with no gene match: 5. Here the CDR3 DNA reads TGTGCCAGCAGCCGACGGACAGGCCCCTACGAGCAGTACTTC. Its translation: CASSRRTGPYEQYF.

As for this clone: An end of the junction differs from the germline gene, which may be a read error. The chain couples TRBV7-4 to TRBJ1-5, with D possibly matching TRBD1 (5 bases). Per the germline V gene, CDR1 is SGHVT and CDR2 is SQSDAQ. This CDR3 contains 17 residues. The DNA for the CDR3 is TGCCCCAGCAGCCCCGCACACGGGGGGGGGAGCAATCAGCCCCAGCATTTT. Its protein is CPSSPAHGGGSNQPQHF.

The gene calls are TRBV5-4 and TRBJ1-2, with TRBD1 as a possible D gene (5 bases). V was shortened by 4 bases and J by 9 bases, with 25 bases between the two germline ends. CDR1 is SGHNT, CDR2 YYREEE, per germline (reference sequence). The CDR3 contains 16 residues. Here the CDR3 DNA reads TGTGCCAGCAGCGAACAACAGACAGAGAGACGTTTCAGCTACACCTTC. Its protein is CASSEQQTERRFSYTF.

The chain joins TRBV28 to TRBJ1-1; perhaps TRBD1 as D (6 bases). The V gene lost 6 bases and the J gene lost 4 bases, with 9 bases spanning the gap. The CDR3 is 12 amino acids. Germline V gene lookup returns CDR1 MDHEN and CDR2 SYDVKM. This chain's CDR3 is CASSVRGTEAFF. DNA of the CDR3: TGTGCCAGCAGCGTCAGGGGCACTGAAGCTTTCTTT.

The V call is TRBV11-2, the J call TRBJ1-3, with D perhaps matching TRBD1 (5 bases). This CDR3 region has 15 residues. Germline V gene data show CDR1 as SGHAT and CDR2 as FQNNGV. V lost 7 bases and J lost 3, with 16 bases in between. This CDR3 is CASTLSGGFGNTIYF. The CDR3 bases are TGTGCCAGCACCCTCAGTGGGGGGTTTGGAAACACCATATATTTT.

The V gene is TRBV14, the J gene TRBJ1-1, with D perhaps matching TRBD1 (5 bases). This CDR3 spans 13 amino acids. Trimming removed 3 bases from V and 1 base from J, with 6 bases in between. The germline V gene encodes CDR1 SGHDN and CDR2 FVKESK. Here the CDR3 DNA reads TGTGCCAGCAGCCAGGGGGGGAACACTGAAGCTTTCTTT. Translated: CASSQGGNTEAFF. The full variable domain, rest sourced from reference TRBV14 and TRBJ1-1, is EAGVTQFPSHSVIEKGQTVTLRCDPISGHDNLYWYRRVMGKEIKFLLHFVKESKQDESGMPNNRFLAERTGGTYSTLKVQPAELEDSGVYFCASSQGGNTEAFFGQGTRLTVV.

This chain connects TRBV5-1 to TRBJ2-7; D is possibly TRBD2 (5 bases). Germline V gene data show CDR1 as SGHRS and CDR2 as YFSETQ. The CDR3 runs to 14 residues. The V end was cut by 7 bases, the J end by 4 bases, with 18 bases between. This CDR3 is CASSAGESIYEQYF. CDR3 DNA sequence: TGCGCCAGCTCTGCTGGGGAGTCAATATACGAGCAGTACTTC.

V and J are TRBV28 and TRBJ2-1; 8 bases are shared with TRBD2. Looked up from germline, CDR1 is MDHEN and CDR2 is SYDVKM. The length of the CDR3 is 13 residues. The ends lost 9 bases at V and 4 bases at J; junction bases unmatched: 5. This CDR3 is CASYGGAYNEQFF. The CDR3 DNA follows: TGTGCCAGTTACGGGGGGGCGTACAATGAGCAGTTCTTC.

DNA of the CDR3: TGTGCCAGCAGCTTAACAGGGGAGAACACTGAAGCTTTCTTT. Translation: CASSLTGENTEAFF. The chain links TRBV7-3 to TRBJ1-1; D perhaps matches TRBD1 (5 bases). Germline-derived CDR1 and CDR2 are SGHTA and FQGTGA. The V end was cut by 0 bases, the J end by 1 base, with 6 bases between. The CDR3 has 14 residues.

V gene TRBV7-2 combines with J gene TRBJ2-2, with a possible D match to TRBD2 (6 bases). Looked up from germline, CDR1 is SGHTA and CDR2 is FQGNSA. The CDR3 loop spans 17 amino acids. With 5 bases removed from V and 0 bases from J, the gap between germline ends came to 16 bases. CDR3 amino acids: CASSRSAGEANTGELFF. In DNA, the CDR3 is TGTGCCAGCAGCCGCTCAGCGGGCGAAGCGAACACCGGGGAGCTGTTTTTT.

The chain couples TRBV7-8 to TRBJ2-5, with 9 bases identical to TRBD1. Germline V CDR1 and CDR2: SGHVS, FQNEAQ. With V trimmed by 5 bases and J by 6 bases, 10 bases remained unmatched. This CDR3 has 15 residues. The CDR3 here is CASSPRWDRDKTQYF. DNA for the CDR3: TGTGCCAGCAGCCCCAGGTGGGACAGGGATAAGACCCAGTACTTC.

The rearrangement joins TRBV2 to TRBJ2-5; a possible D gene is TRBD2 (6 bases). Trimming cost V 8 bases and J 5 bases, with 6 bases left between them. This CDR3 is built from 10 residues. The germline gives CDR1 SNHLY, CDR2 FYNNEI. CDR3 DNA sequence: TGTGCCAGCCGGGGGGAGACCCAGTACTTC. Its translation: CASRGETQYF.

V usage is TRBV29-1 and J usage is TRBJ2-3, with D possibly matching TRBD1 (6 bases). The CDR3 runs to 16 residues. The V gene's germline CDR1 is SQVTM and CDR2 ANQGSEA. Trimming stripped 3 bases from V and 6 bases from J, with 22 bases between. CDR3 region: CSVDSQGTGLVDTQYF. The CDR3 nucleotides read TGCAGCGTTGATTCGCAGGGGACGGGTTTGGTGGATACGCAGTATTTT.

The chain uses TRBV12-3 or TRBV12-4 and TRBJ1-6, with a tentative D call TRBD1 (6 bases). This CDR3 has 13 amino acids. V shed 6 bases and J shed 14 bases, with 17 bases lying between them. CDR3 amino acids: CASSLGTGFTLHF. The CDR3 DNA reads TGTGCCAGCAGCCTAGGAACAGGGTTCACCCTCCACTTT.

This clone was recorded once. The gene calls are TRBV30 and TRBJ1-5, with a weak D call TRBD1 (5 bases). This CDR3 comprises 15 residues. The V gene's germline CDR1 is GTSNPN and CDR2 SVGIG (reference sequence). Between the trimmed V and J ends, which lost 2 bases and 7 bases, there was a span of 18 bases. The CDR3 DNA reads as TGTGCCTGGAGTAAAGGCAGGGTAGTTGGACAGCCCCAGCATTTT. This sequence encodes CAWSKGRVVGQPQHF.